Given below is one T cell receptor beta chain in context. cDNA molecules, individually, were tagged with unique molecular identifiers. TCRdb re-derived calls from the 5' RACE reads in MiXCR, one entry per CDR3 protein. The sample shows some 90,000 distinct CDR3 sequences, about 15% of them seen only once. This specimen belongs to a study of early T cells in non-severe SARS-CoV-2 infection. Trimming removed 7 bases at V and 2 bases at J, with 14 bases between. The CDR3 is 14 residues long. The germline V gene encodes CDR1 MDHEN and CDR2 SYDVKM. The specimen sequenced was whole blood. The genes are TRBV28 and TRBJ2-5; D is ambiguous. The sequence was obtained from an adult who was a healthcare worker with PCR-confirmed SARS-CoV-2 infection or an uninfected control (not recorded which). The CDR3 DNA reads as TGTGCCAGCACCCCCCCGCGTATACAAGAGACCCAGTACTTC. Its translation is CASTPPRIQETQYF.